The T cell receptor beta chain described here comes from a study of blood T cell repertoires in COVID-19. On the study more broadly: COVID-19 samples, acute and convalescent, were from the United States, Italy and Spain. Nucleic acid was either cDNA or gDNA, and it came from T cells, B-cell-depleted T cells, or PBMCs.

Methods used by the authors: The assay estimated nucleated cells by amplifying reference gene primers. Profiling relied on immunoSEQ multiplex PCR, and the TCRdb table lists in-frame clones only, not all of them. The V and J calls and the clone size are those of that table, but D and trimming were determined from the DNA. The table has around 150,000 clones, approximately 84% seen once. With 3 bases removed from V and 4 bases from J, the gap between germline ends came to 11 bases. The CDR3 consists of 14 residues. Germline CDR1 and CDR2: LNHDA and SQIVND (reference sequence). This sequence originates from a woman aged 55-70 years with acute or convalescent COVID-19. Material for sequencing was peripheral blood. This chain connects TRBV19 to TRBJ2-3; TRBD1 is a possible D gene (8 bases). CDR3 sequence (DNA): TGTGCCAGTAGTATCACAGGGGGGGCAGATACGCAGTATTTT. This codes for CASSITGGADTQYF. The whole variable domain, filled in from reference TRBV19 and TRBJ2-3, reads DGGITQSPKYLFRKEGQNVTLSCEQNLNHDAMYWYRQDPGQGLRLIYYSQIVNDFQKGDIAEGYSVSREKKESFPLTVTSAQKNPTAFYLCASSITGGADTQYFGPGTRLTVL.